Following are 13 T cell receptor beta chains from one sample sequenced in a study of shared clonotypes between healthy human individuals. Naive CD8 cells lacked CD45RO and underwent positive selection for CCR7, leaving out terminally differentiated effector memory CD45RA+ cells. Some clones are missing from TCRdb's copy, which holds only in-frame ones; the method was immunoSEQ multiplex PCR. The data hold roughly 2.1 million clones, with 85% to 95% observed a single time. Sequencing was done on a sample of naive CD8+ T cells from PBMCs. The origin of the receptors is a young man in good health. Some clones in this sample may be carry-over from other donors' samples.

V gene TRBV28 combines with J gene TRBJ2-7; maybe TRBD2 (6 bases). V gave up 3 bases and J gave up 5 bases, with 11 bases separating them. The CDR3 is 13 residues long. Germline lookup yields CDR1 MDHEN and CDR2 SYDVKM. CDR3 sequence (DNA): TGTGCCAGCAGTTTTGGCGGGGCCCACGAGCAGTACTTC. Translating it yields CASSFGGAHEQYF.

The chain uses TRBV7-9 and TRBJ2-7; 8 bases agree with TRBD2. This CDR3 region has 18 residues. CDR1 SEHNR and CDR2 FQNEAQ come from the germline V gene (reference sequence). V was clipped by 1 base and J by 4 bases; unmatched bases: 15. The CDR3 DNA sequence: TGTGCCAGCAGCTTAGACCGAGAGACCGGGACTAGGGCTTACGAGCAGTACTTC. Translated: CASSLDRETGTRAYEQYF. Full variable domain (remainder filled in from reference TRBV7-9 and TRBJ2-7): DTGVSQNPRHKITKRGQNVTFRCDPISEHNRLYWYRQTLGQGPEFLTYFQNEAQLEKSRLLSDRFSAERPKGSFSTLEIQRTEQGDSAMYLCASSLDRETGTRAYEQYFGPGTRLTVT.

The V gene is TRBV14, the J gene TRBJ2-5, with TRBD2 matching 11 bases. Germline assignment: CDR1 SGHDN and CDR2 FVKESK. The CDR3 totals 15 residues. V dropped 3 bases and J dropped 4; count of bases not matched to a gene: 4. CDR3 in DNA: TGTGCCAGCAGCCAGGGGACTAGCGGATCAGAGACCCAGTACTTC. Its protein product is CASSQGTSGSETQYF.

This chain uses TRBV11-1 with TRBJ1-2; no firm D call. Trimming took off 1 base at V and 0 bases at J, with 6 bases between the two ends. Germline values: CDR1 SGHAT, CDR2 FQDESV (reference sequence). The CDR3 contains 14 residues. CDR3: CASSLVGTNYGYTF. The CDR3 DNA sequence: TGTGCCAGCAGCTTAGTGGGGACTAACTATGGCTACACCTTC. Drawing the rest from reference TRBV11-1 and TRBJ1-2, the complete variable domain is EAEVAQSPRYKITEKSQAVAFWCDPISGHATLYWYRQILGQGPELLVQFQDESVVDDSQLPKDRFSAERLKGVDSTLKIQPAELGDSAMYLCASSLVGTNYGYTFGSGTRLTVV.

This clone was recorded only once. V is TRBV29-1 and J is TRBJ2-3; TRBD1 is a possible D gene (6 bases). The CDR3 is made up of 11 amino acids. The germline V gene encodes CDR1 SQVTM and CDR2 ANQGSEA. The V gene lost 6 bases and the J gene lost 11 bases, with 15 bases spanning the gap. The DNA for the CDR3 is TGCAGCGTCCAAAAGGGGGTCGTGCAGTATTTT. Translating it yields CSVQKGVVQYF.

This clone was counted once. This sequence joins TRBV15 and TRBJ2-1; D possibly corresponds to TRBD2 (5 bases). The CDR3 covers 15 residues. Per germline, CDR1 LNHNV and CDR2 YYDKDF (reference sequence). The V gene lost 5 bases and the J gene lost 0 bases, with 11 bases spanning the gap. This chain's CDR3 is CATSGPGSSYNEQFF. The DNA for the CDR3 is TGTGCCACCAGCGGACCGGGGAGCTCCTACAATGAGCAGTTCTTC.

The CDR3 region has the DNA TGTGCCAGCACCTCGATGAAGGGGGAGCTGTTTTTT. Protein: CASTSMKGELFF. This chain connects TRBV7-9 to TRBJ2-2; no clear D. This CDR3 is built from 12 residues. Germline-derived CDR1 and CDR2 are SEHNR and FQNEAQ (reference sequence). Trimming pared 7 bases from V and 8 bases from J, leaving 11 bases between.

The V and J genes are TRBV6-5 and TRBJ1-2, with 7 bases fitting TRBD1. This CDR3 is 13 amino acids long. CDR1 and CDR2 from the germline V gene are MNHEY and SVGAGI. Trimming removed 7 bases from V and 6 bases from J; junction bases left unmatched: 8. The CDR3 DNA is TGTGCCAGCAACCCCCAAGGGGGCCATGGCTACACCTTC. Translating it yields CASNPQGGHGYTF.

The genes are TRBV7-2 and TRBJ1-3; D is possibly TRBD1 (6 bases). The CDR3 totals 15 residues. The germline V and J ends were trimmed by 2 bases and 4 bases, with 12 bases remaining between them. Germline assignment: CDR1 SGHTA and CDR2 FQGNSA. The CDR3 loop is CASSLREGEGNTIYF. The CDR3, as DNA: TGTGCCAGCAGCTTAAGGGAGGGGGAAGGAAACACCATATATTTT.

As regards this clone: The sample has other DNA sequences that encode this CDR3 too. This sequence joins TRBV28 and TRBJ2-2, with no clear D. The CDR3 length is 14 residues. The V and J ends lost 2 bases and 1 base respectively, with 5 bases between them. Germline V gene data show CDR1 as MDHEN and CDR2 as SYDVKM. This CDR3 is CASSLGVNTGELFF. The CDR3 coding sequence is TGTGCCAGCAGTTTAGGGGTGAACACCGGGGAGCTGTTTTTT.

The chain links TRBV10-1 to TRBJ1-5; D remains unclear. The V and J ends lost 0 bases and 6 bases respectively, with 3 bases between them. The CDR3 length is 12 residues. From germline, CDR1 is WNHNN and CDR2 SYGVQD (reference sequence). The CDR3 nucleotides are TGCGCCAGCAGTGAGTCGAGTCAGCCCCAGCATTTT. Translating it yields CASSESSQPQHF.

This chain links TRBV5-6 with TRBJ1-2; no clear D. This CDR3 is 15 amino acids long. In germline, CDR1 is SGHDT, CDR2 YYEEEE. V lost 0 bases and J lost 7, with 16 bases in between. CDR3 coding DNA: TGTGCCAGCAGCTTGGTGTTCGGAAACCGGGGTGGCTACACCTTC. This encodes CASSLVFGNRGGYTF.

This clone has just one count. This chain links TRBV5-5 with TRBJ2-5, with TRBD2 matching 9 bases. After removal of 1 base from V and 5 bases from J, the junction contained 3 bases not matched to a gene. CDR3 length: 14 residues. Germline V CDR1 and CDR2: SGHKS, YYEKEE (reference sequence). The CDR3 region is CASSLPSGKETQYF. The CDR3 DNA is TGTGCCAGCAGCTTGCCTAGCGGGAAGGAGACCCAGTACTTC.